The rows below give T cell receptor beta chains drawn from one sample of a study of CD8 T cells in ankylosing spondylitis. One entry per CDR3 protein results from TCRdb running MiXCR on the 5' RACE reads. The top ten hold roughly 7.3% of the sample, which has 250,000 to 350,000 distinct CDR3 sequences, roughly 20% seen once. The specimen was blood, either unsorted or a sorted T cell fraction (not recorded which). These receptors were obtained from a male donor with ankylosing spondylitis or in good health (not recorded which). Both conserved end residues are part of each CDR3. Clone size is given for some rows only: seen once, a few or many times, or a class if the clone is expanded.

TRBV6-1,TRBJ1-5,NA,CASSPLRFGGNQPQHF
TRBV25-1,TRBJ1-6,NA,CASRETGLRSPLHF
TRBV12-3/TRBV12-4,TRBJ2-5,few,CATNRETQYF
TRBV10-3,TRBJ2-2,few,CAIRMTGGANTGELFF
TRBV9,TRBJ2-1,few,CASSVAGSSQYNEQFF
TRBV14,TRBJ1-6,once,CASSQDPTGGANSPLHF
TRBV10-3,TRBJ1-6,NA,CAISEAAYNSPLHF
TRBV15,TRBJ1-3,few,CATSRAGNTIYF
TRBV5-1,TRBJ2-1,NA,CASSLKRANSEQFF
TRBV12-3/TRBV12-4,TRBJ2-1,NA,CASSPSGTYNEQFF
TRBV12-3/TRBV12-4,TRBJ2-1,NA,CASSTSSLGVEQFF
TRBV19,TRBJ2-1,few,CASSLTGTGGFNEQFF
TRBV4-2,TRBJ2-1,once,CASSHVGDRYYNEQFF
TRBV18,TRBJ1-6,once,CASSPNSSNSPLHF
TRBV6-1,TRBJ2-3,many,CASSDVTTTDTQYF
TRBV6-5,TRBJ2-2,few,CASSSSGGRGTGELFF
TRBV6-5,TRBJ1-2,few,CASSYSGQGGYTF
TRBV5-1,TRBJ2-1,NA,CASSPGSFPDNEQFF
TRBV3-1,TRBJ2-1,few,CASSQKRGGRNEQFF
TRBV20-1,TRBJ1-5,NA,CSARDSAMNSNQPQHF
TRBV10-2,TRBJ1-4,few,CASSEQTGTLEKLFF
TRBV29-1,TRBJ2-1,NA,CSVVLGYRNNEQFF
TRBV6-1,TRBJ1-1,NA,CASSRGPGDTEAFF
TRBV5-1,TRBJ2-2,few,CASSRDADRQGEQLFF
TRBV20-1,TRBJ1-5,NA,CSARVLRQGGDQPQHF
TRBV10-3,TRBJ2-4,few,CAISVGQGLAKNIQYF
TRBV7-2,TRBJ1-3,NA,CASSLIPGQGNTIYF
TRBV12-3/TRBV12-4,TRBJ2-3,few,CASSYRTGSTDTQYF
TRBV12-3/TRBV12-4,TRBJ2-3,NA,CVSSPGGTQYF
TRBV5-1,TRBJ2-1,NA,CASSGGLAGGKWGEQFF
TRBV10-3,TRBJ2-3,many,CASRGADTQYF
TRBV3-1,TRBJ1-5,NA,CASSQEGSGNQPQHF
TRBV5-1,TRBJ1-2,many,CASSLGREGYTF
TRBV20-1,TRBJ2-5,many,CSAPQTTVQETQYF
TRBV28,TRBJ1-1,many,CASSSSYRGTEAFF
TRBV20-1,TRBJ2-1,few,CSAVGTGVYNEQFF
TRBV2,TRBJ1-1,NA,CASTPIAGETEAFF
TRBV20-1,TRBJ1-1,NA,CSARDLRRNTEAFF
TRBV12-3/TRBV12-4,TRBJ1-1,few,CASSSTGGMGTEAFF
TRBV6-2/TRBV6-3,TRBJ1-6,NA,CASSRDRGYNSPLHF
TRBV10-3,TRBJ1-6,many,CAISEPDGGSPLHF
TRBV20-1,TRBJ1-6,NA,CSARPTGTGYSPLHF
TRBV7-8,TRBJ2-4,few,CASSLASAGGAGNIQYF
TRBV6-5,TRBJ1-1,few,CASRYRAEAFF
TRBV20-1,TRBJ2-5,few,CSARDGGVQETQYF
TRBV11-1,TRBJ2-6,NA,CASSLGGTTKVSGANVLTF
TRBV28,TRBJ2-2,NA,CASSWRGVRTGELFF
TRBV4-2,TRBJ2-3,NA,CASSPGLAGVRATDTQYF
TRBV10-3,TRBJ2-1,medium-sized,CAISVLAGGSLEQFF
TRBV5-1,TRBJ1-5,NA,CASSMTGSKNQPQHF
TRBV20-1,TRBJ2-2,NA,CSAPFLGLANTGELFF
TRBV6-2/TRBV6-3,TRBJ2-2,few,CASSFPYSGRATTNTGELFF
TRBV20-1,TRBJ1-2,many,CSAREGYGGYTF
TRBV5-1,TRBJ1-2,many,CASSLEQANYGYTF
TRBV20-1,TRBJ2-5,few,CSARDFRETQYF
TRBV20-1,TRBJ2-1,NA,CSASRTAIPPYEQFF
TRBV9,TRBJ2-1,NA,CASSGSLSLSSYNEQFF